Shown below are 24 T cell receptor beta chains from a single sample sequenced in a study of shared clonotypes between healthy human individuals. It was CD45RO-negative cells, positively selected for CCR7, that made up naive CD8 cells, with terminally differentiated effector memory CD45RA+ cells excluded. Clones were read by immunoSEQ multiplex PCR, and TCRdb kept only the in-frame ones, dropping some. Of hundreds of thousands of clones listed, roughly 98% are singletons. The specimen was naive CD8+ T cells sorted from blood. All receptors derive from a man aged 30 to 39 in good health.

The chain joins TRBV25-1 to TRBJ2-2; no reliable D call. V lost 3 bases and J lost 4, with 12 bases in between. Germline V gene lookup returns CDR1 MGHDK and CDR2 SYGVNS. CDR3 length equals 15 residues. The CDR3 reads CASSDISLATGELFF. For the CDR3, the DNA is TGTGCCAGCAGTGATATAAGTCTTGCCACCGGGGAGCTGTTTTTT.

The chain recombines TRBV18 with TRBJ2-3; D possibly corresponds to TRBD2 (5 bases). V lost 5 bases, J lost 6 bases, and 6 bases lay in between. This CDR3 has 11 amino acids. Germline CDR1 reads KGHSH; CDR2 reads LQKENI. The CDR3 sequence: CASSREDTQYF. Here the CDR3 DNA reads TGTGCCAGCTCAAGGGAGGATACGCAGTATTTT.

The chain is built from TRBV7-9 and TRBJ2-7, with D possibly being TRBD2 (5 bases). CDR1 is SEHNR and CDR2 is FQNEAQ in the germline V gene (reference sequence). Between the trimmed V and J ends, which lost 5 bases and 1 base, there was a span of 18 bases. This CDR3 region has 16 residues. The CDR3 DNA sequence: TGTGCCAGCAGCATCCACCTAGGACTTCAATCCTACGAGCAGTACTTC. Protein: CASSIHLGLQSYEQYF.

The chain recombines TRBV29-1 with TRBJ2-7; D not resolved. Trimming shortened V by 4 bases and J by 4 bases, and 11 bases separated the two germline ends. The CDR3 loop spans 12 amino acids. Germline-derived CDR1 and CDR2 are SQVTM and ANQGSEA. This CDR3 is CSVVGNGYEQYF. In DNA, the CDR3 is TGCAGCGTTGTAGGGAATGGGTACGAGCAGTACTTC.

This chain links TRBV6-6 with TRBJ2-1, with D uncertain. Trimming shortened V by 3 bases and J by 3 bases, and 9 bases separated the two germline ends. Germline V gene lookup returns CDR1 MNHNY and CDR2 SVGAGI (reference sequence). This CDR3 spans 14 amino acids. The CDR3 DNA is TGTGCCAGCAGTTATCAGCGCGACTACAATGAGCAGTTCTTC. Its protein product is CASSYQRDYNEQFF.

The rearrangement links TRBV7-9 to TRBJ2-1; a possible D gene is TRBD2 (6 bases). Germline CDR1 SEHNR, CDR2 FQNEAQ (reference sequence). The CDR3 extends over 17 amino acids. V was cut by 0 bases and J by 4 bases, with 16 bases left in between. In DNA form, the CDR3 reads TGTGCCAGCAGCTTAGCCCGCGCGACTAGACAATACAATGAGCAGTTCTTC. Protein: CASSLARATRQYNEQFF.

The V call is TRBV4-1, the J call TRBJ2-3, with D perhaps given as TRBD1 or TRBD2 (5 bases each). Trimming stripped 1 base from V and 10 bases from J, with 9 bases between. Germline V gives CDR1 MGHRA, CDR2 YSYEKL. The CDR3 is 12 amino acids. CDR3 sequence reads: CASSQGQGAQYF. CDR3 nucleotides: TGCGCCAGCAGCCAAGGGCAGGGAGCGCAGTATTTT.

This chain connects TRBV7-9 to TRBJ2-3; 7 bases fit TRBD1. Unmatched junction bases numbered 5, after V lost 4 bases and J lost 1 base. The germline V gene has CDR1 SEHNR and CDR2 FQNEAQ (reference sequence). The CDR3 is made up of 15 amino acids. CDR3 loop: CASSYIDRGTDTQYF. The CDR3 DNA is TGTGCCAGCAGCTATATAGACAGGGGCACAGATACGCAGTATTTT.

The chain recombines TRBV5-1 with TRBJ2-5; the match to TRBD1 covers 8 bases. The CDR3 consists of 16 residues. The trim removed 4 bases at V and 1 base at J, leaving 9 bases unmatched. Germline CDR1 and CDR2: SGHRS and YFSETQ. The CDR3 DNA is TGCGCCAGCAGCCTCACGCTGACAGGGGCCCAAGAGACCCAGTACTTC. This encodes CASSLTLTGAQETQYF.

V is TRBV5-3 and J is TRBJ2-3, with 9 bases aligning to TRBD2. TRBV5-3 is labeled an ORF, and its function is uncertain. Unmatched junction bases numbered 11, after V lost 4 bases and J lost 2 bases. The CDR3 runs to 17 residues. CDR3 loop: CARSPGASGRFTDTQYF. The CDR3 region has the DNA TGTGCCAGAAGCCCCGGAGCCAGCGGGAGGTTCACAGATACGCAGTATTTT.

The V call is TRBV11-2, the J call TRBJ1-2; D not resolved. Germline V CDR1 and CDR2: SGHAT, FQNNGV. V lost 0 bases, J lost 5 bases, and 7 bases lay in between. CDR3 size: 13 residues. The chain's CDR3 is CASSLELGYGYTF. The CDR3 region has the DNA TGTGCCAGCAGCTTAGAGTTGGGTTATGGCTACACCTTC.

The chain joins TRBV7-6 to TRBJ1-1; a possible D gene is TRBD1 (5 bases). V shed 4 bases and J shed 5 bases, with 8 bases lying between them. CDR1 SGHVS and CDR2 FNYEAQ come from the germline V gene. The CDR3 sequence is 12 residues long. CDR3 sequence: CASSSGKTEAFF. In DNA form, the CDR3 reads TGTGCCAGCAGCTCAGGGAAGACTGAAGCTTTCTTT.

The J gene is TRBJ2-7, the V gene TRBV27; D may be TRBD1 (5 bases). Per the germline V gene, CDR1 is MNHEY and CDR2 is SMNVEV (reference sequence). The CDR3 totals 15 residues. With 3 bases removed from V and 2 bases from J, the gap between germline ends came to 14 bases. CDR3: CASSFSGLPPYEQYF. Written as DNA, the CDR3 is TGTGCCAGCAGTTTCTCAGGGTTACCTCCCTACGAGCAGTACTTC.

In this sample, this clone turned up once. The chain joins TRBV10-3 to TRBJ2-5; D possibly corresponds to TRBD2 (5 bases). V gave up 8 bases and J gave up 5 bases, with 18 bases separating them. This CDR3 has 14 amino acids. In germline, CDR1 is ENHRY, CDR2 SYGVKD. CDR3 residues: CAIPEGKEEETQYF. CDR3 bases: TGTGCCATCCCTGAAGGGAAGGAGGAGGAGACCCAGTACTTC.

CDR3 loop: CASRSYTATYNEQFF. CDR3 nucleotides: TGTGCCAGCAGGTCCTACACAGCTACCTACAATGAGCAGTTCTTC. The V call is TRBV28, the J call TRBJ2-1; no definite D call. CDR1 and CDR2 (germline): MDHEN, SYDVKM. V dropped 6 bases and J dropped 2 bases, with 14 bases sitting between them. This CDR3 spans 15 amino acids.

This clone occurred a few times. The chain combines TRBV9 with TRBJ2-2; D remains ambiguous. The CDR3 loop spans 13 amino acids. Between the trimmed V and J ends, which lost 0 bases and 1 base, there was a span of 1 base. Germline-derived CDR1 and CDR2 are SGDLS and YYNGEE. Here the CDR3 DNA reads TGTGCCAGCAGCGTAGGGAACACCGGGGAGCTGTTTTTT. Translating it yields CASSVGNTGELFF.

The V call is TRBV29-1, the J call TRBJ2-2; 13 bases match TRBD2. V was clipped by 4 bases and J by 3 bases; unmatched bases: 2. The CDR3 consists of 15 residues. Germline V gene data show CDR1 as SQVTM and CDR2 as ANQGSEA. Here the CDR3 reads CSVVTSGRHTGELFF. DNA for the CDR3: TGCAGCGTTGTGACTAGCGGGAGGCACACCGGGGAGCTGTTTTTT.

The chain combines TRBV6-5 with TRBJ1-2, with D maybe TRBD1 (5 bases). The V and J ends lost 2 bases and 8 bases respectively, with 9 bases between them. Germline loops: CDR1 MNHEY, CDR2 SVGAGI. The CDR3 length is 12 residues. DNA of the CDR3: TGTGCCAGCAGTTACGAGGGGACCGGCTACACCTTC. This encodes CASSYEGTGYTF.

The rearrangement links TRBV2 to TRBJ2-2; 7 bases map to TRBD2. The CDR3 spans 14 residues. V was clipped by 8 bases and J by 1 base; unmatched bases: 4. CDR1 SNHLY and CDR2 FYNNEI come from the germline V gene. The CDR3 bases are TGTGCCAGCCGGACTAGTGGGAACACCGGGGAGCTGTTTTTT. Protein: CASRTSGNTGELFF.

The V gene is TRBV2, the J gene TRBJ2-7, with 9 nucleotides matching TRBD1. Trimming took 7 bases from V and 6 from J; bases not matched to a gene: 19. The CDR3 loop spans 17 amino acids. CDR1 and CDR2 from the germline V gene are SNHLY and FYNNEI. The CDR3, as DNA: TGTGCCAGCACAGACACTATATTCCGGGACAGGGCAGTCGAGCAGTACTTC. It yields the protein CASTDTIFRDRAVEQYF.

The chain recombines TRBV11-2 with TRBJ2-3, with TRBD2 as a possible D gene (5 bases). The CDR3 has 15 residues. V lost 5 bases to trimming and J lost 2 bases, with 14 bases between them. Germline CDR1 and CDR2: SGHAT and FQNNGV. CDR3 protein: CASSPTLGDTDTQYF. The DNA of the CDR3 is TGTGCCAGCAGCCCTACACTAGGAGACACAGATACGCAGTATTTT.

This chain connects TRBV11-2 to TRBJ2-7, with D maybe TRBD1 (5 bases). Per germline, CDR1 SGHAT and CDR2 FQNNGV. The CDR3 consists of 17 residues. Trimming removed 3 bases from V and 0 bases from J, with 18 bases in between. DNA for the CDR3: TGTGCCAGCAGCTTGGATCTAGACAGTTTCTTCTCCTACGAGCAGTACTTC. Its protein is CASSLDLDSFFSYEQYF.

The rearrangement links TRBV27 to TRBJ1-1, with a possible D match to TRBD1 (5 bases). The CDR3 covers 15 residues. Per germline, CDR1 MNHEY and CDR2 SMNVEV (reference sequence). Deletions cut 2 bases from V and 5 bases from J, with 15 bases between. In DNA form, the CDR3 reads TGTGCCAGCAGTTTAGGGCCAGAGGGGAGAACTGAAGCTTTCTTT. Protein product: CASSLGPEGRTEAFF.

This rearrangement joins TRBV19 to TRBJ1-1, with D unresolved. CDR1 and CDR2 from the germline V gene are LNHDA and SQIVND (reference sequence). V was cut by 5 bases and J by 1 base, with 5 bases left in between. The CDR3 is 12 amino acids. CDR3 protein: CASSYPNTEAFF. CDR3 DNA sequence: TGTGCCAGTAGTTACCCGAACACTGAAGCTTTCTTT.